This TCR beta chain emerged from a study of shared clonotypes between healthy human individuals (dated by TCRdb to about 2020). For the study in its entirety: A few men and two women, aged 18 to 49 years, made up the cohort. For each donor, CD4 naive and CD4 memory were each given three plates, CD8 naive was given two plates, and CD8 memory was given one plate. To estimate repertoire size and how much clonotypes are shared between individuals, the study performed deep sequencing of blood TCR repertoires from roughly five healthy adults. To increase sequencing depth and limit assay-specific biases, TCR repertoire library preparation and sequencing were carried out by different laboratories using diverse techniques. Between about 0.8 and 9.5 billion PBMCs per donor were obtained by leukapheresis.

CDR1 and CDR2 were assigned from the germline V gene (reference sequence) as GTSNPN and SVGIG. Trimming leaves V shorter by 4 bases and J shorter by 5 bases, with the junction holding 3 bases beyond the gene matches. Its CDR3 holds 12 amino acids, cysteine through phenylalanine. CDR3 DNA is the only sequence kept; it has 36 bases, read in frame from the first base. Beyond this particular receptor, the publication reports: Compared with non-shared clonotypes, clonotypes shared by all four sorted-subset donors had higher generation probabilities. Because the study included only a small number of donors, the genetic and exposure-history diversity represented was limited. When several donors were compared, the shared fraction of clonotypes was 5% to 6.5% for naive CD4, around 3.5% for naive CD8, 2.3% for memory CD4, and around 0.4% for memory CD8. Incomplete sequencing was indicated by rarefaction of sorted-subset datasets, despite the large sequencing depth. Pairwise subsampling led to the expectation that sequencing depth would affect the degree of clonotype sharing among donors. Sampling was restricted to blood, and TCR repertoires in tissues likely differ from the TCR repertoires found in blood. Naive subsets generally had larger estimated clonotype richness than memory subsets.

The donors were healthy, HIV-negative adults who had no recently reported acute infections or vaccinations. All donors were Caucasian adults living in Nashville, Tennessee, USA. CD4+ T cells were enriched by magnetic negative selection, after which naive cells were positively selected on CD45RA and the negative fraction was taken as the memory subset. After blood collection by leukapheresis, PBMCs were isolated using Ficoll-Histopaque density gradient centrifugation and then cryopreserved in the vapor phase of liquid nitrogen. Analytical flow cytometry was used to check the purity and quantity of every magnetically sorted T cell population. Each sorted fraction had its genomic DNA isolated and then quantified by UV absorbance on a Nanodrop 2000c. This clone occurred once. It has no known antigen specificity. Per-base qualities were not stored, and no clone one base away is much larger. TCR CDR3 regions were amplified from genomic DNA by multiplex PCR using the deep immunoSEQ assay. For each cell subset, the extracted genomic DNA was distributed evenly across all wells of several immunoSEQ 96-well plates, and each plate served as one replicate. Each replicate PCR for sorted subsets received around 210 ng genomic DNA, equal to 28,000 or so T cell genomes. Purified libraries were quantified with a Qubit 3.0 fluorometer, sized on a Bioanalyzer 2100, and re-quantified with the KAPA Library Quantification kit. Every immunoSEQ 96-well plate was sequenced on a separate single-read 150-cycle Illumina NextSeq 550 flow cell. The study's own analysis went as follows. Because the immunoSEQ output held only junctional sequences and lacked quality scores, the filtering could not match the filtering applied to full-length reads. To assign V/J genes and CDR3, sequences were annotated against IMGT germline references using PyIR, a Python wrapper for IgBLAST v1.9. Reads were removed for weak V/J assignments (E-value above 1e-6), missing CDR3, stop codons, out-of-frame junctions, or ambiguous translated residues. A V3J clonotype was defined by an identical inferred V gene, J gene, and CDR3 amino acid sequence. To compute the percentage overlap between repertoires, the number of shared unique clonotypes was divided by the size of the smaller repertoire. RTK rarefaction, the Chao1 estimator, and Recon v2.1 estimates of unobserved clonotypes were used to assess repertoire richness. OLGA was used to compute generation probabilities for all TCRbeta clonotypes that the gDNA method yielded from a few donors. TCRdb's version of the immuneACCESS table is confined to in-frame rearrangements and falls short of the full clone set. An unresolved V gene accounts for under half of the shortfall where checked; the remainder is of unknown origin. V, J and clone size were drawn from that table, and D and trimming were deduced from the DNA. This sample is represented by 2 million to 2.5 million clones; roughly 92% of them were singletons. The leading ten clones occupy 0.3% to 0.45% of the sample.

The sequencing input was naive CD4+ T cells from PBMCs. Taken with the paper, the label for cell subset or site translates to: CD45RA+ positively selected. The rearranged segments are TRBV30 and TRBJ2-3, and 7 bases in between align with TRBD2. This receptor was obtained from a man aged 18 to 30 in good health. Some clones in this sample may be carry-over from other donors' samples. The CDR3 has the sequence CAWTPGGDTQYF. Read as DNA, the sequence is TGTGCCTGGACCCCGGGGGGAGATACGCAGTATTTT.